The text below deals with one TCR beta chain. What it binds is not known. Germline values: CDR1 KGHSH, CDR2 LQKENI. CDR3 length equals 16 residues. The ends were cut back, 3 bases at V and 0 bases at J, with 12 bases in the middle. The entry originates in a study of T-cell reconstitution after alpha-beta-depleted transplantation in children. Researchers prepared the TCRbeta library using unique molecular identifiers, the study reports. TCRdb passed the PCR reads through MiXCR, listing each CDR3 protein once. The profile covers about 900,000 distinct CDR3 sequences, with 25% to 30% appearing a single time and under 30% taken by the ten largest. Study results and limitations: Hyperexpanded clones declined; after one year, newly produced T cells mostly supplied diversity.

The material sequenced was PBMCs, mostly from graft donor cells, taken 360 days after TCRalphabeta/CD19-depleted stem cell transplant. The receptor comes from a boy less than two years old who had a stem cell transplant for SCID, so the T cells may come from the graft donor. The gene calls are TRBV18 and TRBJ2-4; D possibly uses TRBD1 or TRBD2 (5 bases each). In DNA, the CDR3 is TGTGCCAGCTCACCCGGGACGGCACTAGCCAAAAACATTCAGTACTTC. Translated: CASSPGTALAKNIQYF.